This T cell receptor beta chain was documented in a study of T cell repertoires in cytomegalovirus infection (dated by TCRdb to between 2018 and 2021). Background for the entire study: Alongside well-studied HLA-B-restricted epitopes, the peptide stimulations were aimed at recently identified HLA-C-restricted CMV epitopes, whose presentation resists viral immunomodulation. The HLA type of each donor mattered for the analysis, because public TCR beta signatures pointed to carriage of CMV infection along with the matching HLA type. What the study reported, not specific to this receptor: The ex vivo response was dominated by HLA-C-restricted CMV-specific TCR beta clonotypes, which also provided the single most frequent clonotype in two of eight donors. In both this cohort and an independent roughly 350-donor cohort, the cumulative frequency of public TCR beta family members distinguished carriers of CMV infection plus the relevant HLA type.

V loses 5 bases of germline sequence and J loses 3 bases, and the interval between the two ends is 15 bases. From the cysteine through the phenylalanine, the CDR3 covers 15 amino acids. This entry keeps only the CDR3 DNA: 45 bases, framed from base 1. From a lookup of the germline V gene, CDR1 and CDR2 are SGHTA and FQGNSA. This clonotype was seen a handful of times. Its antigen remains undetermined. Per-base quality was not reported, and no clone a single base away is much larger than it. This sample was sequenced with an Illumina HiSeq 1500. TCRdb's own reprocessing of the public reads used fastp at Q25 and MiXCR and kept productive beta chains. Rows are unified per CDR3 protein, each entry keeping the most common DNA and genes. This sample gives approximately 50,000 distinct CDR3 sequences in total; 20% of them show up just once. Around 80% of the sample is held by the ten biggest clonotypes. The treatment or condition tag for this specimen amounts to: in vitro stimulation with specific CMV peptide epitopes to enrich CMV-specific T cells.

The receptor's source is a human donor in good health (CMV status not recorded). Some clones in this sample may be carry-over from other donors' samples. The sequences come from CD8+ T cells from cultured PBMCs, collected from culture after CMV antigen stimulation. The sequence is built from TRBV7-2 and TRBJ2-3, and possibly TRBD2, on 6 matching bases. The DNA sequence follows: TGTGCCAGCAGCCCTCGGGGAGGCAGGACAGATACGCAGTATTTT. Its product reads: CASSPRGGRTDTQYF.